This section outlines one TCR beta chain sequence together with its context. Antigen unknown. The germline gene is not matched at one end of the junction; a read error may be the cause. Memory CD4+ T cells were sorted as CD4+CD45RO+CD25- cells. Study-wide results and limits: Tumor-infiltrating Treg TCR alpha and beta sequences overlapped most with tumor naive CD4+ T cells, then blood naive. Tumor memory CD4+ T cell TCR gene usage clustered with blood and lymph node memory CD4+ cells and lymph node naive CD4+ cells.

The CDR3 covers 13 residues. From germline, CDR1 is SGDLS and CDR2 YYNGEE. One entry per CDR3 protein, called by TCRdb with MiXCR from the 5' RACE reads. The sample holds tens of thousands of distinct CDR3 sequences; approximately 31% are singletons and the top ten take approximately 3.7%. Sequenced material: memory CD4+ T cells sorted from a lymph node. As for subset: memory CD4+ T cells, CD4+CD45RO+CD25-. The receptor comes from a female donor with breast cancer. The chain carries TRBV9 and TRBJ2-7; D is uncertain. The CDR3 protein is CASSVAPYYERYF. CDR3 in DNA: TGTGCCAGCAGCGTAGCTCCGTATTACGAGCGGTACTTC.